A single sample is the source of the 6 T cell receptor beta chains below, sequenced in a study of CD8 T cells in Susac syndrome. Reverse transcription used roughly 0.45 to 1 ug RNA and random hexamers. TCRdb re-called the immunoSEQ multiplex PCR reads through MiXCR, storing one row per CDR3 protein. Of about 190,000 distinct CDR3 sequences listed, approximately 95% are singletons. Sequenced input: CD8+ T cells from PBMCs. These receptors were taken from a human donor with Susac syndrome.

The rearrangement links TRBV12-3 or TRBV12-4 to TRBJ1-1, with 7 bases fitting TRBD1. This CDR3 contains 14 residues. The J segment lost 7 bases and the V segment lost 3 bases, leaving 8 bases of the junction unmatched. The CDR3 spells CASSFDGTDLEAFF. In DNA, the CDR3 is TGTGCCAGCAGTTTCGACGGGACAGACCTTGAAGCTTTCTTT.

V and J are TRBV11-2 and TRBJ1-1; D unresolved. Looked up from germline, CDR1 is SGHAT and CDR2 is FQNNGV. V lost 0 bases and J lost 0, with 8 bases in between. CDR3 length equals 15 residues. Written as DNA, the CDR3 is TGTGCCAGCAGCTTAGAGGTGCTGATGAACACTGAAGCTTTCTTT. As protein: CASSLEVLMNTEAFF.

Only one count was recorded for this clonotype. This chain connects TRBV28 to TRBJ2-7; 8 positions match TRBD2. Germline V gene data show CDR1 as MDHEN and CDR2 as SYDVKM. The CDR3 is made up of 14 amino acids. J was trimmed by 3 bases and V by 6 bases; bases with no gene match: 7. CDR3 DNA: TGTGCCAGCAGACCTCCGGGACTAGTCTACGAGCAGTACTTC. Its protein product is CASRPPGLVYEQYF.

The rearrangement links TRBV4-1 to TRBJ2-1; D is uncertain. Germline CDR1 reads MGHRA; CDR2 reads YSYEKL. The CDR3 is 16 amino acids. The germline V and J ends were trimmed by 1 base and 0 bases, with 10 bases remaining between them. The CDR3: CASSQVWTDSYNEQFF. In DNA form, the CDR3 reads TGCGCCAGCAGCCAAGTGTGGACGGACTCCTACAATGAGCAGTTCTTC.

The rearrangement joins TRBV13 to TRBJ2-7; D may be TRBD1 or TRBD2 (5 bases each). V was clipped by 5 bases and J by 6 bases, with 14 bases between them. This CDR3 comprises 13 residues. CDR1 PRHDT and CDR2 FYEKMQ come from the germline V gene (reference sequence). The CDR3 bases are TGTGCCAGCAGCGGGGACGTTGTTGGCGAGCAGTACTTC. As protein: CASSGDVVGEQYF.

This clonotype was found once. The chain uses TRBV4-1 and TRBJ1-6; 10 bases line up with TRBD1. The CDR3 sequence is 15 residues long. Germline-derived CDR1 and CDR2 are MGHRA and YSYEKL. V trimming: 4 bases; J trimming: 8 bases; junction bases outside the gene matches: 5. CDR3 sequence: CASSLSGTGDSPLHF. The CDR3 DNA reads TGCGCCAGCAGCCTATCCGGGACAGGGGATTCACCCCTCCACTTT.